This T cell receptor (beta chain) was retrieved from a study of blood T cell repertoires in COVID-19 (dated by TCRdb to 2020 to 2021). With regard to the full study: Samples covering the acute and convalescent phases of COVID-19 were provided by collaborators in the United States, Italy and Spain. The material from the prospective study consisted of cDNA or gDNA derived from T cells, B-cell-depleted T cells, or PBMCs. Subjects who had been exposed to COVID-19, were actively infected with it, or had recovered from it provided the deeply sampled blood TCRbeta repertoires that made up the dataset. The repertoires were made available in a free public database intended to serve as a resource for research on the immune response to SARS-CoV-2. The samples were drawn from the first 160 participants of the ongoing ImmuneRACE study and from over a thousand subjects provided by 6 global collaborators. Nearly every sample came with metadata listing a de-identified subject ID, COVID-19 status, age in years and sex. Where available, HLA class I and class II types were taken from metadata supplied by the sample provider and were not determined by assay-based typing.

From cysteine to phenylalanine, the CDR3 is 11 amino acids long. The DNA shown is the 33-base CDR3, in frame from base 1. The full study reports these points: How much clinical and demographic metadata was included differed by source and by participant, and the metadata was provided uncurated.

Points on this clone: Its antigen specificity is not known. Base qualities are not provided; no much larger clone lies one nucleotide away.

In Seattle, one collaborating source enrolled patients while the infection was active and tracked those patients longitudinally over the course of disease. Whole blood was collected in K2EDTA tubes by collaborating institutions according to the institutions' own protocols. For TCRbeta analysis, collaborators shipped samples as frozen whole blood, isolated PBMCs, or DNA extracted from either of those sample types. TCRbeta CDR3 regions were amplified from genomic DNA by means of the immunoSEQ Assay, a bias-controlled multiplex PCR. The authors processed their data as follows. Nucleated cell counts per sample were estimated from amplification of reference gene primers within the assay. To quantify the absolute abundance of each unique TCRbeta CDR3 rearrangement, sequence reads were collapsed and filtered. For each sample, productive Simpson clonality was calculated by taking the square root of Simpson's diversity index across productive rearrangements. TCRdb mirrors the immuneACCESS table, restricted to in-frame sequences. Some clones are absent from its copies; in checked studies, under half trace to an unresolved V gene, and the reason for the others is unknown. The DNA gave D and trimming, while V, J and clone size come from that table. This sample holds roughly 300,000 clones; over 85% were observed only once. The ten largest clones represent 1.5% to 2% of the sample.

This clonotype was obtained from a woman in her twenties or thirties with COVID-19, enrolled during active disease. Input material: peripheral blood. The V and J genes are TRBV21-1 and TRBJ1-2. TRBV21-1 corresponds to a pseudogene. The CDR3 here reads CASSEGYGYTF. The DNA sequence reads TGTGCCAGCAGCGAGGGCTATGGCTACACCTTC.